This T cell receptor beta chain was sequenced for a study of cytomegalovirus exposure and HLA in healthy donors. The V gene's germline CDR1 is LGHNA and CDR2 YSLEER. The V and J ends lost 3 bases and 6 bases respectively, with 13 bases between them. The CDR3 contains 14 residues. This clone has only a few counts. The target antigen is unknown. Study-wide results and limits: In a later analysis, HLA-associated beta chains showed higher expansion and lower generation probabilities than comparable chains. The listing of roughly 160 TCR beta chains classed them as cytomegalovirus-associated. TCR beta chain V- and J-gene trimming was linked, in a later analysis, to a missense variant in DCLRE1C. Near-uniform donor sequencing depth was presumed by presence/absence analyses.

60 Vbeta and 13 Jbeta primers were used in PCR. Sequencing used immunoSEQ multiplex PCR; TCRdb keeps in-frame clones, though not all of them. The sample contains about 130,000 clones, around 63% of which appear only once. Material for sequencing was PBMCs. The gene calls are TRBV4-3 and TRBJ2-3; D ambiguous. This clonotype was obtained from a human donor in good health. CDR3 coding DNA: TGCGCCAGCAGCCAGTCTTCGCCCGGGGATACGCAGTATTTT. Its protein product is CASSQSSPGDTQYF.